The source of this T cell receptor beta chain is a study of identical twins. TCRdb passed the 5' RACE reads through MiXCR, listing each CDR3 protein once. The sample has 750,000 to 950,000 distinct CDR3 sequences, approximately 13% seen once. The V gene's germline CDR1 is KGHSH and CDR2 LQKENI. The CDR3 is 15 residues long. Study-level results: Among out-of-frame alpha sequences shared by twins, low generation probability occurred in excess.

With respect to this clonotype: What it binds is not known. An end of the junction differs from the germline gene, which may be a read error.

Separately, the same data were catalogued under a study of yellow fever vaccine responses in identical twins.

The rearrangement uses TRBV18 and TRBJ2-1; 11 nucleotides agree with TRBD1. This clonotype originated in a young woman in good health. Sequenced sample: PBMCs. The CDR3 bases are TGTACCAGCTCACCGCCCGGACAGGGGGCCCATGAGCAGTTCTTC. Protein product: CTSSPPGQGAHEQFF.